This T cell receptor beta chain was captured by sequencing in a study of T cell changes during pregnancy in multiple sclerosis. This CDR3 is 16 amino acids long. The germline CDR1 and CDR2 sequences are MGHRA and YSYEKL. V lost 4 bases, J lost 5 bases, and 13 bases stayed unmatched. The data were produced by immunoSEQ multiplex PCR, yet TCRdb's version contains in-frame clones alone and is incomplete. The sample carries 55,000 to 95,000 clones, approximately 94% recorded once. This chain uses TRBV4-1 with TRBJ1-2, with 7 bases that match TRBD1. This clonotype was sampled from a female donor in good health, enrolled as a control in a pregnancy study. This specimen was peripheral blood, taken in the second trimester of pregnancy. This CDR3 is CASSPNTGEVVYGYTF. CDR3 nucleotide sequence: TGCGCCAGCAGCCCTAACACAGGGGAGGTGGTATATGGCTACACCTTC.